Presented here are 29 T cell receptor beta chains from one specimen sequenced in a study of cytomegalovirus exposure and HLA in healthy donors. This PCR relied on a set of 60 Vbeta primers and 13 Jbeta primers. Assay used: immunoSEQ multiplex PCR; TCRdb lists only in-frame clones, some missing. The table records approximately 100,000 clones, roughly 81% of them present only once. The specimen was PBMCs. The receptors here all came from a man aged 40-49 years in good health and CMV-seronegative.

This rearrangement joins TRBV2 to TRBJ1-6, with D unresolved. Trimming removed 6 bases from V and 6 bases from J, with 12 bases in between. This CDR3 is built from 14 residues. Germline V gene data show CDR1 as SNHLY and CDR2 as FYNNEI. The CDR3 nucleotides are TGTGCCAGCAGGTCGGGGTCGGGTAATTCACCCCTCCACTTT. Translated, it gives CASRSGSGNSPLHF.

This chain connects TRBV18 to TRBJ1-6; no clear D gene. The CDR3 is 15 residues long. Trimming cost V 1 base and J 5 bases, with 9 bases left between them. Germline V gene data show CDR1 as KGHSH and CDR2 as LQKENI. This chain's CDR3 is CASSPQELDNSPLHF. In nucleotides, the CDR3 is TGTGCCAGCTCACCACAGGAGTTGGATAATTCACCCCTCCACTTT.

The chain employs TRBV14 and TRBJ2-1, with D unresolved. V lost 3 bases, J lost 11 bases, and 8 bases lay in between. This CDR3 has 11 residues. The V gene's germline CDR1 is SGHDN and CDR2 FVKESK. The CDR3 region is CASSQYGQQFF. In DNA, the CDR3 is TGTGCCAGCAGCCAGTATGGGCAGCAGTTCTTC.

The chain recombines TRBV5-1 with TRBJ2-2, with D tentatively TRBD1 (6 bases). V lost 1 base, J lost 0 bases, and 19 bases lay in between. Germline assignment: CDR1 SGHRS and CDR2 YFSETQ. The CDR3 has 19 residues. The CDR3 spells CASSLPQQGTIANTGELFF. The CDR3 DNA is TGCGCCAGCAGCTTGCCCCAACAGGGAACCATCGCGAACACCGGGGAGCTGTTTTTT.

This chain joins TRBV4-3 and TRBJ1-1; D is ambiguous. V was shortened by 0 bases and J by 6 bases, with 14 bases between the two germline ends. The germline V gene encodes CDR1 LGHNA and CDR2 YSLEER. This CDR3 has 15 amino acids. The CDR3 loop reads CASSQDRVLMAEAFF. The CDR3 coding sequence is TGCGCCAGCAGCCAAGATAGAGTACTAATGGCTGAAGCTTTCTTT.

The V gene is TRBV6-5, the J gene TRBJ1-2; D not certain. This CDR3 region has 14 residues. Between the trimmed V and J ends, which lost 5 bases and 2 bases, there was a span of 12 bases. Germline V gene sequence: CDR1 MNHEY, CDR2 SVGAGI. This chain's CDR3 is CASSHGNRNYGYTF. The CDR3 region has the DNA TGTGCCAGCAGTCACGGTAACAGAAACTATGGCTACACCTTC.

The CDR3 coding sequence is TGTGCCAGCAGCTTGGACGGGACTAGTGGGGGGACCCAGTACTTC. Encoded protein: CASSLDGTSGGTQYF. The V call is TRBV7-6, the J call TRBJ2-5, with 8 bases that match TRBD2. The germline V gene has CDR1 SGHVS and CDR2 FNYEAQ. This CDR3 is built from 15 residues. Germline trimming cut 3 bases from V and 7 bases from J; bases unmatched to any gene: 10.

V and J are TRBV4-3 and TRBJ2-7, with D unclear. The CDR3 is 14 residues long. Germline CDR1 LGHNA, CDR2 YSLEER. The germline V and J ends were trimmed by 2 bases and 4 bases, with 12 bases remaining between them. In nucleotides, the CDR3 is TGCGCCAGCAGCCAACACCTAGAAGCATACGAGCAGTACTTC. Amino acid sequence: CASSQHLEAYEQYF.

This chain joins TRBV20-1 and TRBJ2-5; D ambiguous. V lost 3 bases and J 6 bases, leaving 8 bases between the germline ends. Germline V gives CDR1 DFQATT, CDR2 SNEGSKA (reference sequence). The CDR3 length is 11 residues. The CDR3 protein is CSARVEKTQYF. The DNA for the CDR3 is TGCAGTGCTAGGGTAGAGAAGACCCAGTACTTC.

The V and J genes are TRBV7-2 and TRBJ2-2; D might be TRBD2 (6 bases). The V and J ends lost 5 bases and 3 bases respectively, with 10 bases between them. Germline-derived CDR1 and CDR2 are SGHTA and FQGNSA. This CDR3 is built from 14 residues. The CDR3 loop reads CASSRGTYTGELFF. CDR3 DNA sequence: TGTGCCAGCAGCCGCGGGACCTACACCGGGGAGCTGTTTTTT.

The CDR3 here is CASSSGTGRNEQYF. As DNA, the CDR3 is TGTGCCAGCAGCTCCGGGACAGGGAGGAACGAGCAGTACTTC. The chain employs TRBV7-9 and TRBJ2-5, with 9 bases fitting TRBD1. The J call is doubtful: the DNA matches TRBJ2-7 better. Germline-derived CDR1 and CDR2 are SEHNR and FQNEAQ (reference sequence). The CDR3 is 14 amino acids.

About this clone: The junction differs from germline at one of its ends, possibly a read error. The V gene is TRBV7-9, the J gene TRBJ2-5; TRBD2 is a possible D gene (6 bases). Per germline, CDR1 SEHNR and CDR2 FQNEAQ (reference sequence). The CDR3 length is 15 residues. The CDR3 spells CSSSLGAGIQETQYF. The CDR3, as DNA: TGTTCCAGCAGCTTAGGGGCGGGGATACAAGAGACCCAGTACTTC.

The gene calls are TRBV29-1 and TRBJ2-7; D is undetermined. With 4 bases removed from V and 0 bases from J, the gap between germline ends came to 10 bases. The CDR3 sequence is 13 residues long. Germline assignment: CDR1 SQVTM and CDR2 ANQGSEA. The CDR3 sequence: CSVATTSSYEQYF. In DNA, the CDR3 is TGCAGCGTTGCGACAACAAGCTCCTACGAGCAGTACTTC.

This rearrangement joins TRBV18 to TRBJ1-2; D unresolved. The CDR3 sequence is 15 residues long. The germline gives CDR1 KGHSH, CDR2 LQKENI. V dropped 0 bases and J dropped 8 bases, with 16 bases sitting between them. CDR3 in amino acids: CASSPPGQLPGGYTF. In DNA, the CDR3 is TGTGCCAGCTCACCACCCGGCCAGCTCCCAGGAGGCTACACCTTC.

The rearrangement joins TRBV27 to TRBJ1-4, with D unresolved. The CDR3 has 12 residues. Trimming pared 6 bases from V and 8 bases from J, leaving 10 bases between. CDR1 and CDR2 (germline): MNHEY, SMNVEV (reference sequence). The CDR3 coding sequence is TGTGCCAGCAGCCAGACGGGGGAAAAACTGTTTTTT. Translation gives CASSQTGEKLFF.

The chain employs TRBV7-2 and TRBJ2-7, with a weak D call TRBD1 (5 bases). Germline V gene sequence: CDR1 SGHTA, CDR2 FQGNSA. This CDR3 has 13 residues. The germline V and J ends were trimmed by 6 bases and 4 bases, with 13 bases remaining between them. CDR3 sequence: CASRPDTVYEQYF. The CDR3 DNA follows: TGTGCCAGCAGACCGGACACCGTTTACGAGCAGTACTTC.

The CDR3 region has the DNA TGTGCCAGCAGCGGATCACGGACAGGGGTTTCCTACGAGCAGTACTTC. Protein sequence: CASSGSRTGVSYEQYF. This chain joins TRBV9 and TRBJ2-7; 9 bases agree with TRBD1. The germline V gene has CDR1 SGDLS and CDR2 YYNGEE. The junction had 8 bases not matched to a gene; V was cut back by 3 bases and J by 1 base. The CDR3 loop spans 16 amino acids. Complete variable domain (other parts from reference TRBV9 and TRBJ2-7): DSGVTQTPKHLITATGQRVTLRCSPRSGDLSVYWYQQSLDQGLQFLIQYYNGEERAKGNILERFSAQQFPDLHSELNLSSLELGDSALYFCASSGSRTGVSYEQYFGPGTRLTVT.

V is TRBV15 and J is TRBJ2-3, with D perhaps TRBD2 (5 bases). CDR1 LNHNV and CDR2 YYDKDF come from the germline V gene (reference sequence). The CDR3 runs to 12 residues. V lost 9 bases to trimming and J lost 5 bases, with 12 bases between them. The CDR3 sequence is CATGRRGDTQYF. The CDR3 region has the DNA TGTGCCACGGGAAGACGGGGAGATACGCAGTATTTT.

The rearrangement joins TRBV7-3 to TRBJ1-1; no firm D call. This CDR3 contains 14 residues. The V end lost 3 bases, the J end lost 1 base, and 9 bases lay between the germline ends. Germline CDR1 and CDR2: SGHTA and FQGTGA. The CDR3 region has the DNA TGTGCCAGCAGCTTGTCGGGTAAGAACACTGAAGCTTTCTTT. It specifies CASSLSGKNTEAFF. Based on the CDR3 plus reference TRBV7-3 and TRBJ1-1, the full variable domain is GAGVSQTPSNKVTEKGKYVELRCDPISGHTALYWYRQSLGQGPEFLIYFQGTGAADDSGLPNDRFFAVRPEGSVSTLKIQRTERGDSAVYLCASSLSGKNTEAFFGQGTRLTVV.

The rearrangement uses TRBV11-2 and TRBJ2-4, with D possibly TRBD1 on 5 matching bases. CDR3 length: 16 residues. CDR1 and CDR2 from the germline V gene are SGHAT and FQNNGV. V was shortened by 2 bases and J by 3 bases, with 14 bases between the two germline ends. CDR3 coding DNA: TGTGCCAGCAGCTTATATCGCCCCAGGGTCAAAAACATTCAGTACTTC. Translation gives CASSLYRPRVKNIQYF.

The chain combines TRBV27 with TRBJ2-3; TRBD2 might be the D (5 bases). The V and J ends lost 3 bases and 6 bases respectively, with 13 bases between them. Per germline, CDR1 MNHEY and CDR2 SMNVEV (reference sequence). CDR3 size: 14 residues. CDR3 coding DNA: TGTGCCAGCAGTTTCCCCGGGGTGGGGGATACGCAGTATTTT. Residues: CASSFPGVGDTQYF.

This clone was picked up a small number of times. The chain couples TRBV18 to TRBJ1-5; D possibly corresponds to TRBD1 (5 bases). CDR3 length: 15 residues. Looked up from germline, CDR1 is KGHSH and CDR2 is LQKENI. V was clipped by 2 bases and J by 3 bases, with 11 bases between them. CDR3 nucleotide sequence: TGTGCCAGCTCACCAGGGGGGTCGGTCAATCAGCCCCAGCATTTT. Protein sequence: CASSPGGSVNQPQHF. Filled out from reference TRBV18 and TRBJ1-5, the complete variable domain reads NAGVMQNPRHLVRRRGQEARLRCSPMKGHSHVYWYRQLPEEGLKFMVYLQKENIIDESGMPKERFSAEFPKEGPSILRIQQVVRGDSAAYFCASSPGGSVNQPQHFGDGTRLSIL.

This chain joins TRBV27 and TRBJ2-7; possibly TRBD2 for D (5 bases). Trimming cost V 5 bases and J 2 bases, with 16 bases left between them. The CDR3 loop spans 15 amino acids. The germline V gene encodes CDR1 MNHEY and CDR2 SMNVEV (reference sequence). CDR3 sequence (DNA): TGTGCCAGCAGTCCCGGACTCGCTCTAACCTACGAGCAGTACTTC. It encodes CASSPGLALTYEQYF.

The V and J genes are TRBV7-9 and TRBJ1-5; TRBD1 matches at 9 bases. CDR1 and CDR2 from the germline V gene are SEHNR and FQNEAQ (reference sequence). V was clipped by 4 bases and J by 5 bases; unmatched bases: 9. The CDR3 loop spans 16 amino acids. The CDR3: CASSSVQGAPDQPQHF. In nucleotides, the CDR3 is TGTGCCAGCAGCTCTGTACAGGGGGCTCCGGATCAGCCCCAGCATTTT.

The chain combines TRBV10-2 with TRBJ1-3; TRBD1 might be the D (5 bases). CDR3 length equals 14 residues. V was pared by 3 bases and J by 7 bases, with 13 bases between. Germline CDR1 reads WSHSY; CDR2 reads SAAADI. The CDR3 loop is CASSEVREGNTIYF. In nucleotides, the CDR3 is TGCGCCAGCAGTGAAGTTAGGGAGGGGAACACCATATATTTT.

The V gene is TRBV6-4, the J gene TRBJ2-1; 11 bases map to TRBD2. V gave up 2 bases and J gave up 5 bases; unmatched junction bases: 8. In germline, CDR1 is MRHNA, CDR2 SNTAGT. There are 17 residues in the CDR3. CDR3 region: CASSDTSLAGDNNEQFF. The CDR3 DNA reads TGTGCCAGCAGTGACACCTCACTAGCGGGGGACAACAATGAGCAGTTCTTC.

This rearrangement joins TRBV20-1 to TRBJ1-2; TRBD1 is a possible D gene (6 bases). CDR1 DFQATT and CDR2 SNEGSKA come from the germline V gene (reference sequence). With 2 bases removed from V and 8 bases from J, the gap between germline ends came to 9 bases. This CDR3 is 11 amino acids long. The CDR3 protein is CSARTGKGYTF. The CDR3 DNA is TGCAGTGCTAGAACAGGGAAGGGCTACACCTTC.

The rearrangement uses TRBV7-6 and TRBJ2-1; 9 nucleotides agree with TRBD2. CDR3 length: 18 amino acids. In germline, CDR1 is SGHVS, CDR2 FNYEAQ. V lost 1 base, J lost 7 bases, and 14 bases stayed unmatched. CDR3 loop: CASSLEGLAGYRANEQFF. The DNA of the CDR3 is TGTGCCAGCAGCTTAGAGGGGCTAGCGGGGTATAGGGCGAATGAGCAGTTCTTC.

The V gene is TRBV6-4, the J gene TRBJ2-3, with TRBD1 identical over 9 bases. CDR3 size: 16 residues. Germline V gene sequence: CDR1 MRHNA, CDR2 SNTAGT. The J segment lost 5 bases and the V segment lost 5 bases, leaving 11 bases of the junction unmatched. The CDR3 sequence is CASSLTGTGFLDTQYF. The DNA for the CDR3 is TGTGCCAGCAGTTTGACCGGGACAGGGTTTTTAGATACGCAGTATTTT.